The rows below give T cell receptor beta chains drawn from one sample of a study of blood T cell repertoires in COVID-19. Data came from immunoSEQ multiplex PCR; TCRdb stores just in-frame clones and leaves some out. The sample records 150,000 to 250,000 clones, 65% to 90% being singletons. The sample taken for sequencing was PBMCs or T cells enriched from blood (not recorded which). The receptors stem from a man in his forties or fifties who had recovered from COVID-19. Both conserved end residues are part of each CDR3. The order of the fields is J gene, clone size, D gene, V gene, CDR3 DNA, CDR3 protein. A D gene is named only where the DNA matches it firmly. Size values are once, few and many counts, or a class for expanded clones, and some rows have none.

TRBJ2-1 NA TRBD2 TRBV19 TGTGCCAGTAGTGCCGGACTAGCGGGAGTCTACAATGAGCAGTTCTTC CASSAGLAGVYNEQFF
TRBJ1-1 NA NA TRBV20-1 TGCAGTGCTAGAGACCCCAGGGGAGCTTTCTTT CSARDPRGAFF
TRBJ1-2 NA NA TRBV5-6 TGTGCCAGCAGCTTGACTAGAGCTGGCGGCTACACCTTC CASSLTRAGGYTF
TRBJ2-7 NA TRBD1 TRBV11-2 TGTGCCAGCAGCACAGGACAGGGTGTGAAAAAAAACTACGAGCAGTACTTC CASSTGQGVKKNYEQYF
TRBJ1-6 once TRBD1 TRBV18 TGTGCCAGCTCACCATCCGGACAGGGGAATTCACCCCTCCACTTT CASSPSGQGNSPLHF
TRBJ2-7 few NA TRBV2 TGTGCCAGCCATGGGGACATTACCTACGAGCAGTACTTC CASHGDITYEQYF
TRBJ2-2 once TRBD1 TRBV6-5 TGTGCCAGCAGAAACCGGGACAGGGCACCCGGGGAGCTGTTTTTT CASRNRDRAPGELFF
TRBJ1-6 NA NA TRBV30 TGTGCCTGGAGTGGAGGGCGTGGAAAATCACCCCTCCACTTT CAWSGGRGKSPLHF
TRBJ1-1 NA NA TRBV25-1 TGTGCCAGCAGTGACGACATGAACACTGAAGCTTTCTTT CASSDDMNTEAFF
TRBJ2-7 NA TRBD2 TRBV5-1 TGCGCCAGCAGGGCTCCCGGGACTAGCGGGGACAGCTCCTACGAGCAGTACTTC CASRAPGTSGDSSYEQYF
TRBJ2-2 NA NA TRBV2 TGTGCCAGCAGGAGAACCAGGGACACCGGGGAGCTGTTTTTT CASRRTRDTGELFF
TRBJ1-2 NA NA TRBV30 TGTGCCTGGAGTGTCAACAGCTATGGCTACACCTTC CAWSVNSYGYTF
TRBJ2-4 NA TRBD1 TRBV7-2 TGTGCCAGCAGCTTAGATCAGGGGGTAGAAAACATTCAGTACTTC CASSLDQGVENIQYF
TRBJ2-5 few NA TRBV12-3/TRBV12-4 TGTGCCAGCAGTCCCCTTGCAGGAGAGACCCAGTACTTC CASSPLAGETQYF
TRBJ1-4 NA NA TRBV2 TGTGCCAGCAGTGAAAGGGGGAGCACTGGTAATGAAAAACTGTTTTTT CASSERGSTGNEKLFF
TRBJ1-5 NA NA TRBV7-2 TGTGCCAGCAGCTCGGGCGGAGGGCACGGTCAGCCCCAGCATTTT CASSSGGGHGQPQHF
TRBJ1-2 NA TRBD1 TRBV7-9 TGTGCCAGCAGCTTAGCGTCGGGGACAGTGAACTATGGCTACACCTTC CASSLASGTVNYGYTF
TRBJ1-2 NA NA TRBV6-5 TGTGCCAGCAGCCGTATAACAGGGAACGATGGCTACACCTTC CASSRITGNDGYTF
TRBJ2-3 NA NA TRBV6-1 TGTGCCAGCAGTGAAGCGGGCCCTAGCACAGATACGCAGTATTTT CASSEAGPSTDTQYF
TRBJ1-6 few NA TRBV2 TGTGCCGGCAAAACAGGGTCCTATTCACCCCTCCACTTT CAGKTGSYSPLHF
TRBJ2-1 NA NA TRBV6-5 TGTGCCAGCAGTTACGGCCTGGTCCAGGGCAATGAGCAGTTCTTC CASSYGLVQGNEQFF
TRBJ1-2 NA TRBD1 TRBV9 TGTGCCAGCAGCGACCCCCAGGGACAGGGGGTAAGGAACTATGGCTACACCTTC CASSDPQGQGVRNYGYTF
TRBJ1-2 NA TRBD1 TRBV9 TGTGCCAGCAGCCCTCATGGGACAGAATTTGGCTACACCTTC CASSPHGTEFGYTF
TRBJ1-1 few TRBD1 TRBV9 TGTGCCAGCAGCGCTAGCAGGGGGCGTACTGAAGCTTTCTTT CASSASRGRTEAFF
TRBJ1-2 NA TRBD1 TRBV2 TGTGCCAGCACCATAACCCGGACAGGGGGCGTCTATGGCTACACCTTC CASTITRTGGVYGYTF
TRBJ1-4 few TRBD1 TRBV3-1/TRBV3-2 TGTGCCAGCAGACCTGGGAGACAGGGGTTAAATGAAAAACTGTTTTTT CASRPGRQGLNEKLFF
TRBJ2-2 NA NA TRBV11-2 TGTGCCAGCATCTGGGGGCCAGGGATCACCGGGGAGCTGTTTTTT CASIWGPGITGELFF
TRBJ1-5 NA NA TRBV20-1 TGCAGTGCTAGTGGGGCCGTCCGGCCCAATCAGCCCCAGCATTTT CSASGAVRPNQPQHF
TRBJ2-1 NA TRBD2 TRBV6-2/TRBV6-3 TGTGCCAGCAGTTGGGGGAGCGCGGGAGACGAGCAGTTCTTC CASSWGSAGDEQFF
TRBJ1-2 NA TRBD1 TRBV6-5 TGTGCCAGCAGTTACTCGGGACAGGGGGCGAATGGCTACACCTTC CASSYSGQGANGYTF
TRBJ1-5 NA TRBD1 TRBV19 TGTGCCAGTAGTATAGGCCCAGGGGGCGGGAGCAATCAGCCCCAGCATTTT CASSIGPGGGSNQPQHF
TRBJ1-4 NA TRBD1 TRBV9 TGTGCCAGCGCATCCCCGATACAGGGGGCGTCTGAAAAACTGTTTTTT CASASPIQGASEKLFF
TRBJ1-6 NA TRBD1 TRBV30 TGTGCCTGGAGGACAGGGGGCGCGTACTCACCCCTCCACTTT CAWRTGGAYSPLHF
TRBJ2-3 NA NA TRBV9 TGTGCCAGCAGCCCAAGGGCGGGATGGAGGGCAGATACGCAGTATTTT CASSPRAGWRADTQYF
TRBJ1-6 NA NA TRBV19 TGTGCCAGTAGTATCCAGGCAGAAGTTCGTAATTCACCCCTCCACTTT CASSIQAEVRNSPLHF
TRBJ2-1 NA NA TRBV30 TGTGCCTGGAGTGCCGGGTCCTTTAAGCAGTTCTTC CAWSAGSFKQFF
TRBJ1-5 once NA TRBV28 TGTGCCAGCACGGGGAGGGGGGATCAGCCCCAGCATTTT CASTGRGDQPQHF
TRBJ1-5 NA NA TRBV19 TGTGCCAGTGACCCCCCTGGGGGGTCGCGTCAGCCCCAGCATTTT CASDPPGGSRQPQHF
TRBJ1-4 NA NA TRBV12-3/TRBV12-4 TGTGCCAGCAGGGGCAGGGGCGGTGAAAAACTGTTTTTT CASRGRGGEKLFF
TRBJ1-2 NA NA TRBV5-1 TGCGCCAGCAGCTTGGGGGCAGGGCGAATCTATGGCTACACCTTC CASSLGAGRIYGYTF
TRBJ2-7 once TRBD1 TRBV28 TGTGCCAGCAGTGGGGCCGGGACAGGGCGCTACGAGCAGTACTTC CASSGAGTGRYEQYF
TRBJ1-2 once TRBD1 TRBV5-8 TGTGCCAGCAGCTTGGGACAGGGGTGGAATGGCTACACCTTC CASSLGQGWNGYTF
TRBJ1-1 once TRBD1 TRBV5-4 TGTGCCAGCAGCGACGGACAGGGGGGAGCGAACACTGAAGCTTTCTTT CASSDGQGGANTEAFF
TRBJ1-3 NA TRBD1 TRBV7-2 TGTGCCAGCAGCTGGGACAGGGGAAACACCATATATTTT CASSWDRGNTIYF
TRBJ2-2 NA NA TRBV18 TGTGCCAGCTCACCGCTAACTCCCGAGCTGTTTTTT CASSPLTPELFF
TRBJ1-4 NA TRBD1 TRBV5-6 TGTGCCAGCAGCTTGGATAGGGGGCAGATTCCAGGAAAACTGTTTTTT CASSLDRGQIPGKLFF
TRBJ2-1 NA TRBD2 TRBV6-2/TRBV6-3 TGTGCCAGCAGTTACTCGAGGGCGGGAGGCTGGGGGAATGAGCAGTTCTTC CASSYSRAGGWGNEQFF
TRBJ1-2 NA NA TRBV4-3 TGCGCCAGCAGCCAAGATCCCAGGGCCCCTTGGGGTGGCTACACCTTC CASSQDPRAPWGGYTF
TRBJ2-3 NA TRBD2 TRBV7-2 TGTGCCAGCAGCTTAGGTTTGTTAGCGGGAGGCACAGATACGCAGTATTTT CASSLGLLAGGTDTQYF
TRBJ1-5 NA NA TRBV7-9 TGTGCCAGCAGCTGGGCAGATCAGCCCCAGCATTTT CASSWADQPQHF
TRBJ1-1 once TRBD1 TRBV10-2 TGCGCCAGCAGCCCCCACCGTAGACAGGGCGAGAACACTGAAGCTTTCTTT CASSPHRRQGENTEAFF
TRBJ1-2 NA NA TRBV7-7 TGTGCCAGCAGCTCCCGGCGGCCAGGAGGGTACTATGGCTACACCTTC CASSSRRPGGYYGYTF
TRBJ1-2 NA NA TRBV2 TGTGCCAGCAGTGAACGGGGGTATGGCTACACCTTC CASSERGYGYTF
TRBJ1-1 NA TRBD1 TRBV18 TGTGCCAGCTCGACAGGGGTTCAAACTGAAGCTTTCTTT CASSTGVQTEAFF
TRBJ2-1 NA NA TRBV28 TGTGCCAGCAGTTCCAGGGGGGTCTCCCAGTATGAGCAGTTCTTC CASSSRGVSQYEQFF
TRBJ1-2 NA TRBD1 TRBV9 TGTGCCAGCAGCGGAGTAGCCGGACAGGGGGGTGGCTACACCTTC CASSGVAGQGGGYTF
TRBJ2-7 NA NA TRBV9 TGTGCCAGCAGCGTAGATCAGGAAATCTACGAGCAGTACTTC CASSVDQEIYEQYF
TRBJ2-1 NA TRBD2 TRBV7-2 TGTGCCAGCAGCTTGGTGAGCGGGACCTACAATGAGCAGTTCTTC CASSLVSGTYNEQFF
TRBJ1-4 NA TRBD1 TRBV12-5 TGTGCTAGTGGTCCGGGACAGCCTAATGAAAAACTGTTTTTT CASGPGQPNEKLFF